The following is a T cell receptor beta chain sequence with its context. The entry originates in a study of blood T cell repertoires in COVID-19. About the study: COVID-19 samples collected from the United States, Italy and Spain covered acute and convalescent phases. Nucleic acid was either cDNA or gDNA, and it came from T cells, B-cell-depleted T cells, or PBMCs.

Per the authors' pipeline: Estimates of nucleated cell counts were drawn from the amplification of reference gene primers. Clones were read by immunoSEQ multiplex PCR, and TCRdb kept only the in-frame ones, dropping some. That table is the source of V, J and clone size, and D and trimming were worked out from the DNA. The sample records some 110,000 clones, approximately 88% being singletons. Sequenced input: peripheral blood. The receptor comes from a man aged 55 to 70 with acute or convalescent COVID-19.

The CDR3 DNA follows: TGTGCCATCAGTGAGCCGCCGGGAGAGGGGTACACTGAAGCTTTCTTT. Its translation: CAISEPPGEGYTEAFF. This rearrangement joins TRBV10-3 to TRBJ1-1, with TRBD1 as a possible D gene (5 bases). There are 16 residues in the CDR3. CDR1 is ENHRY, CDR2 SYGVKD, per germline. V was shortened by 2 bases and J by 3 bases, with 16 bases between the two germline ends.